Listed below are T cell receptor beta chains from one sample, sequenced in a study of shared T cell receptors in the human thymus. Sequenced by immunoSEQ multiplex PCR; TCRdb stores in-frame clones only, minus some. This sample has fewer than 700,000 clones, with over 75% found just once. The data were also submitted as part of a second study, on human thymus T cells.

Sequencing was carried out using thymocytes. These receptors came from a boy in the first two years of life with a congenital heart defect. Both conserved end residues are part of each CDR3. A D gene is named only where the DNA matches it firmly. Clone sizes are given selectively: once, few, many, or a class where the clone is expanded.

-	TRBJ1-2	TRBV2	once	CASSEWWGEANYGYTF	TGTGCCAGCAGTGAATGGTGGGGCGAAGCTAACTATGGCTACACCTTC
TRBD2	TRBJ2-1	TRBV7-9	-	CASTVGLAGANEQFF	TGTGCCAGCACCGTCGGACTAGCGGGAGCCAATGAGCAGTTCTTC
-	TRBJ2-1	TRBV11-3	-	CASSFPTYNEQFF	TGTGCCAGCAGCTTCCCTACCTACAATGAGCAGTTCTTC
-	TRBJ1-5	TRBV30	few	CAWSQGSSNQPQHF	TGTGCCTGGAGTCAGGGCAGTAGCAATCAGCCCCAGCATTTT
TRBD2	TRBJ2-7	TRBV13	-	CASSSPGLALYEQYF	TGTGCCAGCAGCTCTCCGGGACTAGCGCTATACGAGCAGTACTTC
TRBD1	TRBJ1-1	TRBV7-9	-	CASSRDRESAEAFF	TGTGCCAGCAGCCGGGACAGGGAGTCGGCTGAAGCTTTCTTT
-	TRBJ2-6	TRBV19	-	CASSIVCESGANVLTF	TGTGCCAGTAGTATTGTCTGCGAATCTGGGGCCAACGTCCTGACTTTC
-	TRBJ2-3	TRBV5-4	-	CASSLGGSPITDTQYF	TGTGCCAGCAGCTTGGGAGGGAGCCCCATCACAGATACGCAGTATTTT
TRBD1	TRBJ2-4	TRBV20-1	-	CSVGTGGF	TGCAGTGTCGGGACAGGGGGCTTC
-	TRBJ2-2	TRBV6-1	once	CASSGWGVPANTGELFF	TGTGCCAGCAGTGGTTGGGGGGTCCCCGCGAACACCGGGGAGCTGTTTTTT
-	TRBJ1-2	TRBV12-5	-	CASGLGTGLANYGYTF	TGTGCTAGTGGTTTGGGGACTGGGTTAGCTAACTATGGCTACACCTTC
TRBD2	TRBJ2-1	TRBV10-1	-	CASSESGRGFIKFF	TGCGCCAGCAGTGAGTCGGGGAGGGGTTTTATAAAGTTCTTC
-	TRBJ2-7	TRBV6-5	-	CASSYTNRYEQYF	TGTGCCAGCAGTTACACAAATCGTTACGAGCAGTACTTC
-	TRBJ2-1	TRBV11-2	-	CASSGSRNEQFF	TGTGCCAGCAGCGGGAGTCGCAATGAGCAGTTCTTC
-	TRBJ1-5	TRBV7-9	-	CASSKTGANQPQHF	TGTGCCAGCAGCAAGACTGGGGCCAATCAGCCCCAGCATTTT
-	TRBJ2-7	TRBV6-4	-	CGERGRPSYEQYF	TGTGGGGAAAGGGGGAGACCCTCCTACGAGCAGTACTTC
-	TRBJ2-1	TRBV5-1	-	CASSRIQSSYNEQFF	TGCGCCAGCAGTAGGATACAGAGCTCCTACAATGAGCAGTTCTTC
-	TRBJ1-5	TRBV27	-	CASSLRGTGNQPQHF	TGTGCCAGCAGTTTAAGGGGTACGGGCAATCAGCCCCAGCATTTT
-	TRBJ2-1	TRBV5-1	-	CASSATGDNEQFF	TGCGCCAGCAGCGCGACGGGGGACAATGAGCAGTTCTTC
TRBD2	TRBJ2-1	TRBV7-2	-	CASSLVTAGLSYNEQFF	TGTGCCAGCAGCTTAGTCACAGCGGGACTCTCCTACAATGAGCAGTTCTTC
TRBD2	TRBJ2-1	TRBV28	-	CASSPDLAGVLVNEQFF	TGTGCCAGCAGTCCTGACTTAGCGGGAGTTTTAGTAAATGAGCAGTTCTTC
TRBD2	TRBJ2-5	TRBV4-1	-	CASSHLLAVQGETQYF	TGCGCCAGCAGCCATTTACTAGCGGTGCAGGGGGAGACCCAGTACTTC
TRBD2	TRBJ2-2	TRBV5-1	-	CASSPGRAGENTGELFF	TGCGCCAGCAGCCCCGGAAGGGCGGGAGAAAACACCGGGGAGCTGTTTTTT
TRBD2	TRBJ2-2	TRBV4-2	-	CASSQRSWTSMRTGELFF	TGTGCCAGCAGCCAACGGAGTTGGACTAGCATGAGGACCGGGGAGCTGTTTTTT
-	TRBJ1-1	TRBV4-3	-	CASSQDHFRRAGRMNTEAFF	TGCGCCAGCAGCCAAGATCATTTTAGACGTGCAGGGAGGATGAACACTGAAGCTTTCTTT
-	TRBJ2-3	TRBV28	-	CASSSPGDTQYF	TGTGCCAGCAGTTCCCCAGGCGATACGCAGTATTTT
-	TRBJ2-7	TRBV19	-	CASKGHHGVYEQYF	TGTGCCAGTAAGGGACACCACGGAGTTTACGAGCAGTACTTC
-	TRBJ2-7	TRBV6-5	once	CASSEVEGPEYEQYF	TGTGCCAGCAGCGAGGTGGAGGGGCCAGAATACGAGCAGTACTTC
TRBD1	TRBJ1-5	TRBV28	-	CASSLYKTGIFNQPQHF	TGTGCCAGCAGTTTATACAAGACAGGGATCTTCAATCAGCCCCAGCATTTT
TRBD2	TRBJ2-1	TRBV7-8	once	CASNPGVAGGNEQFF	TGTGCCAGCAACCCTGGGGTAGCGGGAGGGAATGAGCAGTTCTTC
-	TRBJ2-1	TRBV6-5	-	CASSPPRGPYNEQFF	TGTGCCAGCAGTCCGCCCAGGGGCCCCTACAATGAGCAGTTCTTC
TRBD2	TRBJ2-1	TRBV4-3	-	CASSPSGSTSIKRNEQFF	TGCGCCAGCAGCCCCAGCGGGTCGACTAGCATTAAGAGGAATGAGCAGTTCTTC
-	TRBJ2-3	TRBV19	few	CASSIRRRERTDTQYF	TGTGCCAGTAGTATTAGGAGGCGGGAACGCACAGATACGCAGTATTTT
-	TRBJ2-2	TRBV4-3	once	CASSQWDFTGELFF	TGCGCCAGCAGCCAATGGGACTTTACCGGGGAGCTGTTTTTT
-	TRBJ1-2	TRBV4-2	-	CASSQDQRQGEGYTF	TGTGCCAGCAGCCAAGACCAACGGCAGGGTGAGGGCTACACCTTC
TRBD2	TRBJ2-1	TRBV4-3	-	CASSQEYQAGGKDEQFF	TGCGCCAGCAGCCAAGAGTACCAGGCGGGAGGGAAGGATGAGCAGTTCTTC
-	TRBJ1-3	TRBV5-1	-	CASSLLPVPSGNTIYF	TGCGCCAGCAGCTTGCTCCCAGTCCCCTCTGGAAACACCATATATTTT
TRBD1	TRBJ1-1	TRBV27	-	CASSSGTAQNTEAFF	TGTGCCAGCAGTTCCGGGACAGCACAGAACACTGAAGCTTTCTTT
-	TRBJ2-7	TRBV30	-	CAWSNRYYEQYF	TGTGCCTGGAGTAACAGATACTACGAGCAGTACTTC
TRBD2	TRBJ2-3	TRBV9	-	CASSVIGGREGFGADTQYF	TGTGCCAGCAGCGTAATAGGAGGGCGGGAGGGGTTCGGGGCAGATACGCAGTATTTT